The 18 T cell receptor beta chains reported below all come from one sample, sequenced in a study of cytomegalovirus exposure and HLA in healthy donors. 60 Vbeta and 13 Jbeta primers were used in PCR. The method was immunoSEQ multiplex PCR; TCRdb's version includes in-frame clones alone and lacks a portion of them. This sample has 150,000 to 200,000 clones, with 72% found just once. The material sequenced was PBMCs. The receptors derive from a human donor in good health.

This chain joins TRBV9 and TRBJ2-7; 9 nucleotides agree with TRBD1. Germline CDR1 SGDLS, CDR2 YYNGEE. CDR3 length: 14 amino acids. Trimming cost V 3 bases and J 3 bases; bases outside gene matches: 4. The CDR3 DNA is TGTGCCAGCAGCGCGGTGACAGGGGGCTACGAGCAGTACTTC. Translated: CASSAVTGGYEQYF. The complete variable domain, with remaining parts taken from reference TRBV9 and TRBJ2-7, reads DSGVTQTPKHLITATGQRVTLRCSPRSGDLSVYWYQQSLDQGLQFLIQYYNGEERAKGNILERFSAQQFPDLHSELNLSSLELGDSALYFCASSAVTGGYEQYFGPGTRLTVT.

This chain uses TRBV4-1 with TRBJ2-7, with D perhaps matching TRBD2 (5 bases). In germline, CDR1 is MGHRA, CDR2 YSYEKL. The length of the CDR3 is 15 residues. V was clipped by 0 bases and J by 7 bases, with 16 bases between them. CDR3 sequence: CASSQDPSQAKEQYF. The CDR3 DNA follows: TGCGCCAGCAGCCAAGACCCTAGCCAGGCTAAGGAGCAGTACTTC.

The chain uses TRBV9 and TRBJ1-3, with D unclear. The CDR3 runs to 17 residues. Germline lookup yields CDR1 SGDLS and CDR2 YYNGEE. V lost 1 base and J lost 0, with 14 bases in between. CDR3 loop: CASSVSRDTFSGNTIYF. Written as DNA, the CDR3 is TGTGCCAGCAGCGTAAGCCGGGATACCTTCTCTGGAAACACCATATATTTT.

This clone has only one observation. V and J are TRBV18 and TRBJ1-1, with a tentative D call TRBD1 (6 bases). Germline assignment: CDR1 KGHSH and CDR2 LQKENI. This CDR3 is built from 12 residues. Between the trimmed V and J ends, which lost 5 bases and 6 bases, there was a span of 10 bases. As DNA, the CDR3 is TGTGCCAGCTCATCGGGGGGCCCTGAAGCTTTCTTT. Amino acids: CASSSGGPEAFF.

The chain joins TRBV5-3 to TRBJ1-4; TRBD1 matches 10 bases. TRBV5-3 is flagged as an ORF with uncertain function. J gave up 8 bases and V 4 bases, and 11 bases lay outside the gene matches. The CDR3 spans 16 residues. The CDR3 nucleotides read TGTGCCAGAAGCCACCGCCGACAGGGGGCCGGGGAAAAACTGTTTTTT. This translates into CARSHRRQGAGEKLFF.

This clone was counted only a few times. This sequence joins TRBV10-3 and TRBJ1-1, with 12 bases aligning to TRBD1. The V and J ends lost 7 bases and 0 bases, in that order; junction bases with no gene match: 3. In germline, CDR1 is ENHRY, CDR2 SYGVKD. The CDR3 runs to 15 residues. The CDR3: CAIKGTGGLNTEAFF. CDR3 DNA: TGTGCCATCAAGGGGACAGGGGGCCTGAACACTGAAGCTTTCTTT.

The V gene is TRBV7-8, the J gene TRBJ2-1; 12 positions agree with TRBD2. The CDR3 runs 18 residues. Trimming cost V 2 bases and J 7 bases; bases outside gene matches: 12. Germline CDR1 reads SGHVS; CDR2 reads FQNEAQ. CDR3 loop: CASSLLPRLAGDENEQFF. For the CDR3, the DNA is TGTGCCAGCAGCTTACTCCCCCGACTAGCGGGGGACGAGAATGAGCAGTTCTTC.

This clone was found once. The rearrangement uses TRBV19 and TRBJ1-1; no reliable D call. The length of the CDR3 is 11 residues. Trimming removed 5 bases from V and 3 bases from J, with 4 bases in between. CDR1 and CDR2 from the germline V gene are LNHDA and SQIVND (reference sequence). CDR3 residues: CASSPDTEAFF. As DNA, the CDR3 is TGTGCCAGTAGTCCCGACACTGAAGCTTTCTTT. Combining the CDR3 with reference TRBV19 and TRBJ1-1 gives the whole variable domain DGGITQSPKYLFRKEGQNVTLSCEQNLNHDAMYWYRQDPGQGLRLIYYSQIVNDFQKGDIAEGYSVSREKKESFPLTVTSAQKNPTAFYLCASSPDTEAFFGQGTRLTVV.

The chain uses TRBV15 and TRBJ2-3; D remains unclear. Germline V CDR1 and CDR2: LNHNV, YYDKDF (reference sequence). The CDR3 is made up of 14 amino acids. V lost 4 bases and J 6 bases, leaving 14 bases between the germline ends. The CDR3 nucleotides are TGTGCCACCAGCACAAGCCTTCAAGCGGATACGCAGTATTTT. Protein: CATSTSLQADTQYF.

This clone came up a few times. The chain has TRBV15 and TRBJ2-7, with D possibly matching TRBD1 (6 bases). This CDR3 has 14 amino acids. Germline loops: CDR1 LNHNV, CDR2 YYDKDF (reference sequence). Between the trimmed V and J ends, which lost 1 base and 2 bases, there was a span of 9 bases. The CDR3 is CATSRVYRAYEQYF. CDR3 bases: TGTGCCACCAGCAGAGTTTACAGGGCCTACGAGCAGTACTTC.

The CDR3: CATDSGQVYEQYF. CDR3 coding DNA: TGTGCCACTGACTCTGGACAGGTCTACGAGCAGTACTTC. This chain joins TRBV5-4 and TRBJ2-7, with 7 nucleotides matching TRBD1. Germline V gene sequence: CDR1 SGHNT, CDR2 YYREEE (reference sequence). Unmatched junction bases numbered 9, after V lost 9 bases and J lost 3 bases. The CDR3 loop spans 13 amino acids.

The chain couples TRBV18 to TRBJ1-1; D might be TRBD1 (5 bases). In germline, CDR1 is KGHSH, CDR2 LQKENI. Trimming took off 3 bases at V and 5 bases at J, with 13 bases between the two ends. The length of the CDR3 is 14 residues. This CDR3 is CASSPGALGTEAFF. The CDR3 nucleotides read TGTGCCAGCTCACCTGGGGCGTTAGGGACTGAAGCTTTCTTT.

This clone has a handful of counts. The chain links TRBV2 to TRBJ1-6, with D uncertain. Germline loops: CDR1 SNHLY, CDR2 FYNNEI. This CDR3 has 14 residues. V was cut by 8 bases and J by 9 bases, with 17 bases left in between. CDR3 nucleotide sequence: TGTGCCAGCCCAAAATCCCCCGGGGTTTCACCCCTCCACTTT. Translated: CASPKSPGVSPLHF.

The V call is TRBV28, the J call TRBJ1-5, with D maybe TRBD1 (5 bases). Between the trimmed V and J ends, which lost 7 bases and 7 bases, there was a span of 14 bases. Per germline, CDR1 MDHEN and CDR2 SYDVKM. The CDR3 contains 13 residues. The CDR3 spells CASNPPQGQPQHF. The DNA of the CDR3 is TGTGCCAGCAACCCTCCTCAGGGACAGCCCCAGCATTTT.

This clone was detected a few times. The DNA for the CDR3 is TGTGCTAGTGGTTTGCCACTAGCGGGGGGTTTAGAGACCCAGTACTTC. Protein sequence: CASGLPLAGGLETQYF. V usage is TRBV12-5 and J usage is TRBJ2-5; 12 nucleotides align to TRBD2. With V trimmed by 2 bases and J by 4 bases, 5 bases remained unmatched. Looked up from germline, CDR1 is LGHNT and CDR2 is FRNRAP. The CDR3 length is 16 residues. Together with reference TRBV12-5 and TRBJ2-5, the CDR3 gives the full variable domain: DARVTQTPRHKVTEMGQEVTMRCQPILGHNTVFWYRQTMMQGLELLAYFRNRAPLDDSGMPKDRFSAEMPDATLATLKIQPSEPRDSAVYFCASGLPLAGGLETQYFGPGTRLLVL.

As regards this clone: The junction does not match germline at one end; this may be a read error. The V and J genes are TRBV7-9 and TRBJ1-1, with 7 bases lining up with TRBD1. The CDR3 runs 13 residues. Germline V CDR1 and CDR2: SEHNR, FQNEAQ (reference sequence). This CDR3 reads CASTLTGNSEAFF. CDR3 coding DNA: TGTGCCAGCACCTTGACAGGGAACTCTGAAGCTTTCTTT.

The rearrangement links TRBV5-8 to TRBJ1-2; D is ambiguous. The ends were cut back, 0 bases at V and 2 bases at J, with 11 bases in the middle. Germline values: CDR1 SGHTS, CDR2 YDEGEE. The CDR3 sequence is 15 residues long. As DNA, the CDR3 is TGTGCCAGCAGCTTGGCCAGTACCTTAAACTATGGCTACACCTTC. Protein: CASSLASTLNYGYTF. The complete variable domain, with remaining parts taken from reference TRBV5-8 and TRBJ1-2, reads EAGVTQSPTHLIKTRGQQATLRCSPISGHTSVYWYQQALGLGLQFLLWYDEGEERNRGNFPPRFSGRQFPNYSSELNVNALELEDSALYLCASSLASTLNYGYTFGSGTRLTVV.

This sequence joins TRBV19 and TRBJ1-6; possible D gene TRBD1, 6 bases. Germline V gene lookup returns CDR1 LNHDA and CDR2 SQIVND (reference sequence). The CDR3 consists of 15 residues. Trimming shortened V by 11 bases and J by 2 bases, and 16 bases separated the two germline ends. The CDR3 region is CASWGGTTYNSPLHF. The CDR3 bases are TGTGCCTCCTGGGGGGGCACAACCTATAATTCACCCCTCCACTTT.